Presented here are 22 T cell receptor beta chains from one specimen sequenced in a study of OX40 agonist ivuxolimab in advanced cancers. The data were produced by immunoSEQ multiplex PCR, yet TCRdb's version contains in-frame clones alone and is incomplete. The sample lists about 53,000 clones, roughly 80% occurring once. Sequencing used CD4+ or CD8+ T cells sorted from blood, obtained in a trial of the OX40 agonist ivuxolimab. The receptors come from an adult with an advanced solid tumor such as melanoma, head and neck, liver or kidney cancer.

This chain uses TRBV5-1 with TRBJ2-1; perhaps D is TRBD1 or TRBD2 (5 bases each). This CDR3 contains 16 residues. Trimming cost V 0 bases and J 0 bases, with 10 bases left between them. CDR1 and CDR2 (germline): SGHRS, YFSETQ. The CDR3 nucleotides read TGCGCCAGCAGCTTGGGAGGGGCCCACTCCTACAATGAGCAGTTCTTC. This codes for CASSLGGAHSYNEQFF. Supplemented by reference TRBV5-1 and TRBJ2-1, the full variable domain reads KAGVTQTPRYLIKTRGQQVTLSCSPISGHRSVSWYQQTPGQGLQFLFEYFSETQRNKGNFPGRFSGRQFSNSRSEMNVSTLELGDSALYLCASSLGGAHSYNEQFFGPGTRLTVL.

This clone showed up just a few times. The CDR3 DNA reads TGTGCCAGCAGCTTGGAGCCGATACCCACAGATACGCAGTATTTT. Encoded protein: CASSLEPIPTDTQYF. V and J are TRBV5-4 and TRBJ2-3, with D unresolved. The CDR3 consists of 15 residues. The germline CDR1 and CDR2 sequences are SGHNT and YYREEE (reference sequence). Between the trimmed V and J ends, which lost 0 bases and 2 bases, there was a span of 10 bases.

This clone was seen more than once but under ten times. The chain links TRBV6-1 to TRBJ2-7; D not resolved. This CDR3 is 16 amino acids long. Trimming removed 2 bases at V and 2 bases at J, with 16 bases between. Germline CDR1 and CDR2: MNHNS and SASEGT. The CDR3 coding sequence is TGTGCCAGCAGTGAAAAGACCCTAAGGGTCACCTACGAGCAGTACTTC. Amino acid sequence: CASSEKTLRVTYEQYF.

This chain links TRBV25-1 with TRBJ1-4; weak D call: TRBD1 (5 bases). This CDR3 has 13 amino acids. Trimming shortened V by 3 bases and J by 8 bases, and 10 bases separated the two germline ends. Germline V gene sequence: CDR1 MGHDK, CDR2 SYGVNS. The CDR3 reads CASSDRAREKLFF. The CDR3 DNA reads as TGTGCCAGCAGTGACAGGGCCAGGGAAAAACTGTTTTTT.

This chain joins TRBV7-3 and TRBJ1-2; 11 bases align to TRBD1. V lost 5 bases, J lost 8 bases, and 13 bases stayed unmatched. The CDR3 has 16 residues. The germline V gene encodes CDR1 SGHTA and CDR2 FQGTGA. CDR3 in DNA: TGTGCCAGCAGCACCCGGACAGGGGGCCCTCCTGAAGGCTACACCTTC. Residues: CASSTRTGGPPEGYTF.

Comment on this clone: Other DNA sequences of this sample code for an identical CDR3. This chain connects TRBV7-9 to TRBJ1-1, with D unclear. V lost 1 base, J lost 12 bases, and 15 bases lay in between. The CDR3 consists of 13 residues. CDR1 and CDR2 (germline): SEHNR, FQNEAQ (reference sequence). The CDR3 here is CASSLEGRGGTFF. The CDR3 DNA follows: TGTGCCAGCAGCTTAGAGGGCCGGGGTGGGACTTTCTTT.

This clone was observed once. The V and J genes are TRBV29-1 and TRBJ2-7; 8 nucleotides line up with TRBD1. CDR3 length equals 16 residues. With 4 bases clipped from V and 7 bases from J, the junction kept 18 bases outside the gene matches. CDR1 is SQVTM, CDR2 ANQGSEA, per germline. The CDR3 reads CSVGDRGVGGTGEQYF. The CDR3 bases are TGCAGCGTTGGTGACAGGGGAGTCGGCGGGACGGGGGAGCAGTACTTC.

The chain combines TRBV2 with TRBJ1-2; D not resolved. Germline V gene data show CDR1 as SNHLY and CDR2 as FYNNEI. This CDR3 comprises 14 residues. The germline V and J ends were trimmed by 6 bases and 4 bases, with 15 bases remaining between them. For the CDR3, the DNA is TGTGCCAGCAGACCCGCCCCAGGTGGCTATGGCTACACCTTC. Its translation: CASRPAPGGYGYTF.

The sample holds one count of this clone. The rearrangement uses TRBV5-4 and TRBJ1-1; no firm D call. CDR3 size: 14 residues. Germline CDR1 and CDR2: SGHNT and YYREEE (reference sequence). V was clipped by 5 bases and J by 4 bases, with 15 bases between them. CDR3 sequence: CASSGLGRGTEAFF. For the CDR3, the DNA is TGTGCCAGCAGTGGTCTCGGGCGGGGCACTGAAGCTTTCTTT.

V gene TRBV6-5 combines with J gene TRBJ2-5; D remains unclear. Germline assignment: CDR1 MNHEY and CDR2 SVGAGI. V was cut by 5 bases and J by 5 bases, with 9 bases left in between. This CDR3 region has 12 residues. This CDR3 reads CASSELGETQYF. In DNA, the CDR3 is TGTGCCAGCAGTGAACTCGGGGAGACCCAGTACTTC.

In its sample, this clone was seen a few times. V is TRBV11-2 and J is TRBJ2-6, with a tentative D call TRBD1 (6 bases). This CDR3 contains 14 residues. Deletions cut 5 bases from V and 4 bases from J, with 9 bases between. CDR1 and CDR2 from the germline V gene are SGHAT and FQNNGV. CDR3 amino acids: CASSRGTGANVLTF. CDR3 bases: TGTGCCAGCAGCAGGGGGACCGGGGCCAACGTCCTGACTTTC.

This clone was found a few times. The chain recombines TRBV6-5 with TRBJ2-3; D ambiguous. Between the trimmed V and J ends, which lost 6 bases and 0 bases, there was a span of 10 bases. Per the germline V gene, CDR1 is MNHEY and CDR2 is SVGAGI. The CDR3 contains 14 residues. The CDR3 DNA reads as TGTGCCAGCAGGTCCCAACTTAGCACAGATACGCAGTATTTT. It yields the protein CASRSQLSTDTQYF.

V usage is TRBV7-2 and J usage is TRBJ2-1; the match to TRBD2 covers 7 bases. From germline, CDR1 is SGHTA and CDR2 FQGNSA. CDR3 size: 13 residues. Trimming took 6 bases from V and 7 from J; bases not matched to a gene: 6. For the CDR3, the DNA is TGTGCCAGCAGATCGACTAGCCGAAATGAGCAGTTCTTC. Translating it yields CASRSTSRNEQFF.

This clone was recorded only once. The rearrangement links TRBV27 to TRBJ1-1, with D tentatively TRBD1 (5 bases). Germline assignment: CDR1 MNHEY and CDR2 SMNVEV (reference sequence). This CDR3 contains 14 residues. Trimming pared 2 bases from V and 8 bases from J, leaving 15 bases between. In nucleotides, the CDR3 is TGTGCCAGCAGTTTAGACAGTACCCAAATAGAAGCTTTCTTT. Protein sequence: CASSLDSTQIEAFF.

In nucleotides, the CDR3 is TGTGCCAGTAGTATGAATCGGGGAACCGGTCAGCCCCAGCATTTT. This encodes CASSMNRGTGQPQHF. V gene TRBV19 combines with J gene TRBJ1-5, with unresolved D. The length of the CDR3 is 15 residues. Germline V gene sequence: CDR1 LNHDA, CDR2 SQIVND (reference sequence). Trimming left V 3 bases short and J 6 bases short, with 15 bases between.

The chain combines TRBV28 with TRBJ1-2, with TRBD1 identical over 7 bases. In germline, CDR1 is MDHEN, CDR2 SYDVKM. CDR3 length: 13 residues. Trimming took 7 bases from V and 5 from J; bases not matched to a gene: 7. This chain's CDR3 is CASTRQGGYGYTF. The CDR3 DNA follows: TGTGCCAGCACCCGTCAGGGGGGGTATGGCTACACCTTC.

The chain employs TRBV6-6 and TRBJ2-1; perhaps D is TRBD1 or TRBD2 (6 bases each). The CDR3 totals 15 residues. CDR1 and CDR2 from the germline V gene are MNHNY and SVGAGI (reference sequence). V was pared by 6 bases and J by 2 bases, with 14 bases between. CDR3 bases: TGTGCCAGCAGAGGGATGGGGGGCCCCTACAATGAGCAGTTCTTC. Amino acids: CASRGMGGPYNEQFF.

The chain combines TRBV5-3 with TRBJ2-1, with TRBD2 matching 10 bases. TRBV5-3 counts as an open reading frame of uncertain function. After removal of 5 bases from V and 2 bases from J, the junction contained 7 bases not matched to a gene. The CDR3 covers 16 residues. CDR3 in amino acids: CARRNNSGRPYNEQFF. The CDR3 DNA sequence: TGTGCCAGAAGGAACAATAGCGGGAGGCCCTACAATGAGCAGTTCTTC.

This CDR3 reads CASSVGGTGNNEQFF. The CDR3 DNA follows: TGTGCCAGCAGCGTAGGTGGGACAGGGAACAATGAGCAGTTCTTC. This rearrangement joins TRBV9 to TRBJ2-1; 9 positions agree with TRBD1. The CDR3 totals 15 residues. Trimming cost V 0 bases and J 5 bases; bases outside gene matches: 3. The germline V gene has CDR1 SGDLS and CDR2 YYNGEE.

This chain uses TRBV7-3 with TRBJ2-5; 14 positions match TRBD2. V dropped 2 bases and J dropped 2; count of bases not matched to a gene: 4. The CDR3 contains 17 residues. The germline gives CDR1 SGHTA, CDR2 FQGTGA. In DNA form, the CDR3 reads TGTGCCAGCAGCTTACGGGGACTAGCGGGGGTACAAGAGACCCAGTACTTC. This codes for CASSLRGLAGVQETQYF.

The chain carries TRBV27 and TRBJ2-7, with 7 positions matching TRBD2. This CDR3 contains 15 residues. J lost 3 bases, V lost 2 bases, and 7 bases had no gene match. CDR1 is MNHEY, CDR2 SMNVEV, per germline (reference sequence). CDR3 sequence reads: CASSLKWTSSYEQYF. The CDR3 DNA reads as TGTGCCAGCAGTTTAAAGTGGACTAGTAGCTACGAGCAGTACTTC.

The chain employs TRBV7-9 and TRBJ2-1; D gene unclear. The V gene's germline CDR1 is SEHNR and CDR2 FQNEAQ (reference sequence). V dropped 7 bases and J dropped 3 bases, with 4 bases sitting between them. This CDR3 has 11 residues. For the CDR3, the DNA is TGTGCCAGCACCGACTACAATGAGCAGTTCTTC. Its translation: CASTDYNEQFF.